This T cell receptor (beta chain) was identified during a study of blood T cell repertoires in COVID-19. Study as a whole: The United States, Italy and Spain provided the acute and convalescent COVID-19 samples.

Germline CDR1 reads MNHEY; CDR2 reads SVGEGT. This CDR3 has 15 residues. V lost 3 bases to trimming and J lost 4 bases, with 12 bases between them. Original analysis: Estimated nucleated cell counts came from reference gene primer amplification. Produced via immunoSEQ multiplex PCR; TCRdb's table is partial and in-frame only. The D gene and trimming were derived from the DNA, and the V and J assignments and clone size from that table. The data contain nearly 25,000 clones, around 90% of them seen just once; the ten biggest clones take up around 30%. This chain links TRBV6-2 or TRBV6-3 with TRBJ2-2, with D possibly TRBD1 on 5 matching bases. Material for sequencing was peripheral blood. The receptor was derived from a man aged 65 to 85 with active COVID-19. The CDR3 DNA follows: TGTGCCAGCAGTTATGGGGCCAGACGCACCGGGGAGCTGTTTTTT. It specifies CASSYGARRTGELFF.